This T cell receptor (beta chain) was obtained from a study of T-cell reconstitution after alpha-beta-depleted transplantation in children. Unique molecular identifiers were incorporated during preparation of the TCRbeta library. TCRdb ran MiXCR on the PCR reads and lists one entry per CDR3 protein. The sample lists over 150,000 distinct CDR3 sequences, about 7% seen once, with 5.5% in the top ten. Germline CDR1 is DFQATT and CDR2 is SNEGSKA (reference sequence). The CDR3 loop spans 14 amino acids. V was shortened by 0 bases and J by 2 bases, with 11 bases between the two germline ends. In this sample, this clonotype turned up many times. The target antigen is unknown. Study-level results: T-cell numbers and diversity, one year after transplant, stemmed largely from T cells that were newly produced. Recipient T cells and thymic progenitors that survived were the source of the high TCRbeta diversity seen at day 60 in some patients.

Sequencing was performed on PBMCs, taken before TCRalphabeta/CD19-depleted stem cell transplant. The V gene is TRBV20-1, the J gene TRBJ2-7, with D uncertain. The receptor was derived from a boy younger than 10 with acute lymphoblastic leukemia, due to receive a stem cell transplant. The chain's CDR3 is CSARDPRHPYEQYF. CDR3 in DNA: TGCAGTGCTAGAGATCCACGGCATCCCTACGAGCAGTACTTC.